This T cell receptor (beta chain) was documented in a study of T cells after yellow fever vaccination. On the study more broadly: Preparation of fractions with low cell numbers was performed using SMART-Seq v4 Ultra Low Input. Findings and caveats of the study: Among all clonotypes, a small share was observed in both CD4 and CD8 compartments. The booster response re-showed most primary clones: around 97% CD4, almost 90% CD8.

A universal primer site and UMIs were added as TCR cDNA was made by 5'RACE template switching. TCRdb redid the calling of the 5' RACE reads with MiXCR, one entry per CDR3 protein. Altogether under 200,000 distinct CDR3 sequences are present, 5.5% to 7.5% being singletons, with the ten largest covering more than 2%. This CDR3 has 13 residues. Trimming took 7 bases from V and 4 from J, leaving 11 bases between them. This clonotype was found many times. As yet, its antigen is unknown. The TCR originated in a man younger than 35 who received the YFV17D yellow fever vaccine. The genes are TRBV12-3 or TRBV12-4 and TRBJ2-1; TRBD1 might be the D (6 bases). The input for sequencing was CD4+ T cells sorted from PBMCs, taken more than 4 days after the first yellow fever vaccination. The CDR3 here is CASTLDSYNEQFF. The CDR3 nucleotides read TGTGCCAGCACCTTGGACAGTTACAATGAGCAGTTCTTC.